The rows below give T cell receptor beta chains drawn from one sample of a study of blood T cells in healthy people across ages. MiXCR was run by TCRdb on the 5' RACE reads, yielding one entry per CDR3 protein. The sample lists about 830,000 distinct CDR3 sequences; 62% were seen once. The sequencing input was blood. These receptors all stem from a man in his thirties or forties in good health. Each CDR3 is given with its conserved first and last residue. The D gene is left open where the match is weak. Not every row has a clone size; where given, it reads once, few, many or a size class.

D: NA; V: TRBV9; J: TRBJ2-1; size: NA; DNA: TGTGCCAGCAGCGTAGGGGGGACCTCCCTCTACAATGAGCAGTTCTTC; CDR3: CASSVGGTSLYNEQFF
D: NA; V: TRBV5-1; J: TRBJ2-7; size: NA; DNA: TGCGCCAGCAGCCCTGGGGGCCCCCTCGAGCAGTACTTC; CDR3: CASSPGGPLEQYF
D: NA; V: TRBV9; J: TRBJ1-6; size: NA; DNA: TGTGCCAGCAGCGTAGAAGGCAGGGGTTCCTATAATTCACCCCTCCACTTT; CDR3: CASSVEGRGSYNSPLHF
D: NA; V: TRBV15; J: TRBJ2-3; size: NA; DNA: TGTGCCACCAGCAGAGATCGGTCAGATACGCAGTATTTT; CDR3: CATSRDRSDTQYF
D: NA; V: TRBV27; J: TRBJ2-6; size: NA; DNA: TGTGCCAGCGGGTGGACAGCCAGTGGGGCCAACGTCCTGACTTTC; CDR3: CASGWTASGANVLTF
D: NA; V: TRBV7-2; J: TRBJ1-2; size: few; DNA: TGTGCCAGCAGCCCCGGACAACTGCTGAACTATGGCTACACCTTC; CDR3: CASSPGQLLNYGYTF
D: NA; V: TRBV2; J: TRBJ2-1; size: NA; DNA: TGTGCCAGCAGTACATCGGGGGGCGGGAGCTCCTACAATGAGCAGTTCTTC; CDR3: CASSTSGGGSSYNEQFF
D: NA; V: TRBV10-3; J: TRBJ2-5; size: NA; DNA: TGTGCCATCAGTCCCGGCCCGCCAGAGACCCAGTACTTC; CDR3: CAISPGPPETQYF
D: TRBD1; V: TRBV9; J: TRBJ2-3; size: NA; DNA: TGTGCCAGCAGAACCGGGACAGGGATTTCTAGCACAGATACGCAGTATTTT; CDR3: CASRTGTGISSTDTQYF
D: NA; V: TRBV28; J: TRBJ2-7; size: NA; DNA: TGTGCCAGCGGTGTAGTTGGGGGCAGGGAAAACGAGCAGTACTTC; CDR3: CASGVVGGRENEQYF
D: TRBD1; V: TRBV6-2/TRBV6-3; J: TRBJ2-7; size: few; DNA: TGTGCCAGCAGTTACTCTAGGACAGGGGGCTCTTACGAGCAGTACTTC; CDR3: CASSYSRTGGSYEQYF
D: TRBD1; V: TRBV27; J: TRBJ1-2; size: few; DNA: TGTGCCAGCAGGGGACAGGGCAGGTATGGCTACACCTTC; CDR3: CASRGQGRYGYTF
D: NA; V: TRBV20-1; J: TRBJ2-2; size: NA; DNA: TGCAGTGCCACGTTAAGGAGTAGGCCGAACACCGGGGAGCTGTTTTTT; CDR3: CSATLRSRPNTGELFF
D: TRBD2; V: TRBV20-1; J: TRBJ2-1; size: once; DNA: TGCAGTGCTAGAATTGGCGGGGGGGGAGATGAGCAGTTCTTC; CDR3: CSARIGGGGDEQFF
D: TRBD2; V: TRBV7-2; J: TRBJ2-3; size: NA; DNA: TGTGCCAGCGGCCTGACCGGGACTATCCTGCCCAATACGCAGTATTTT; CDR3: CASGLTGTILPNTQYF
D: TRBD1; V: TRBV9; J: TRBJ2-3; size: NA; DNA: TGTGCCAGCAGCCCAGGAGCCCAGGGGGCAGATACGCAGTATTTT; CDR3: CASSPGAQGADTQYF
D: NA; V: TRBV20-1; J: TRBJ2-1; size: once; DNA: TGCAGTGCCAAAGGGCCGGCTAGCTCCTACAATGAGCAGTTCTTC; CDR3: CSAKGPASSYNEQFF
D: NA; V: TRBV10-3; J: TRBJ2-1; size: NA; DNA: TGTGCCATCAGTGCCCGTCCAATGGCCGAGAGCTCCTACGAGCAGTTCTTC; CDR3: CAISARPMAESSYEQFF
D: TRBD2; V: TRBV29-1; J: TRBJ2-3; size: NA; DNA: TGCAGCGTTGAAGACGGTATTAGCGGGGGCACAGATACGCAGTATTTT; CDR3: CSVEDGISGGTDTQYF
D: NA; V: TRBV18; J: TRBJ1-4; size: NA; DNA: TGTGCCAGCTCAAAGAATAAGGCAACTAATGAAGAACTGTTTTTT; CDR3: CASSKNKATNEELFF
D: NA; V: TRBV5-5; J: TRBJ2-5; size: NA; DNA: TGTGCCAGCAGCTTTTGGAACCAAGGGACCCAGTACTTC; CDR3: CASSFWNQGTQYF
D: NA; V: TRBV14; J: TRBJ1-2; size: NA; DNA: TGTGCCAGCAGCCAAGCTTCTGCAGCCTATGGCTACACCTTC; CDR3: CASSQASAAYGYTF
D: NA; V: TRBV4-2; J: TRBJ2-1; size: NA; DNA: TGTGCCAGCAGCCCCCAAGTGGCCGGCTACAATGAGCAGTTCTTC; CDR3: CASSPQVAGYNEQFF
D: NA; V: TRBV27; J: TRBJ2-7; size: few; DNA: TGTGCCAGCAGTTTATCCCCCAACGAGCAGTACTTC; CDR3: CASSLSPNEQYF
D: TRBD1; V: TRBV10-3; J: TRBJ2-5; size: once; DNA: TGTGCCATCAGTGATCCCGGACAGGGGGCTGAGACCCAGTACTTC; CDR3: CAISDPGQGAETQYF
D: NA; V: TRBV10-3; J: TRBJ1-2; size: NA; DNA: TGTGCCATCAGTGAGTCCGACAGTAGGAGCTACACCTTC; CDR3: CAISESDSRSYTF
D: NA; V: TRBV20-1; J: TRBJ2-5; size: NA; DNA: TGCAGTGCTAGTTATAGTTCCCAAGAGACCCAGTACTTC; CDR3: CSASYSSQETQYF
D: TRBD2; V: TRBV29-1; J: TRBJ2-1; size: few; DNA: TGCAGCGGAGAGACTAGCGGGGGCAATGAGCAGTTCTTC; CDR3: CSGETSGGNEQFF
D: TRBD1; V: TRBV6-5; J: TRBJ1-4; size: NA; DNA: TGTGCCAGCAGTTACCTGACAGGGGTTTATGAAAAACTGTTTTTT; CDR3: CASSYLTGVYEKLFF
D: TRBD2; V: TRBV7-8; J: TRBJ2-3; size: NA; DNA: TGTGCCAGCAGCTCAGCAACTAGCGGGGGGGAAGATACGCAGTATTTT; CDR3: CASSSATSGGEDTQYF
D: TRBD1; V: TRBV7-3; J: TRBJ1-2; size: few; DNA: TGTGCCAGCAGCTCGACAGGGGATGACTATGGCTACACCTTC; CDR3: CASSSTGDDYGYTF
D: NA; V: TRBV12-3/TRBV12-4; J: TRBJ2-1; size: few; DNA: TGTGCCAGCAGTCCAGGGGGGCCCAGCGGGGTTAGATACAATGAGCAGTTCTTC; CDR3: CASSPGGPSGVRYNEQFF